The 16 T cell receptor beta chains in this list originate from one sample, sequenced in a study of cytomegalovirus exposure and HLA in healthy donors. PCR amplification relied on 60 Vbeta primers (plus 13 Jbeta primers). Only in-frame clones appear in the TCRdb table, and some are missing; sequencing was by immunoSEQ multiplex PCR. The repertoire has under 200,000 clones, about three quarters of them found once; the top ten carry about 2.6%. The sequenced sample was PBMCs. Every receptor here comes from a woman aged 40 to 50 in good health and CMV-seropositive.

The gene calls are TRBV7-6 and TRBJ2-7, with 9 bases aligning to TRBD1. The CDR3 is made up of 16 amino acids. The junction had 14 bases not matched to a gene; V was cut back by 4 bases and J by 7 bases. CDR1 is SGHVS and CDR2 is FNYEAQ in the germline V gene. The DNA for the CDR3 is TGTGCCAGCAGCTCAGCCCTGGGACAGGGCTGGGGAGAGCAGTACTTC. It specifies CASSSALGQGWGEQYF.

The chain combines TRBV13 with TRBJ1-2; possible D gene TRBD1, 6 bases. Germline CDR1 is PRHDT and CDR2 is FYEKMQ (reference sequence). The ends were cut back, 0 bases at V and 7 bases at J, with 18 bases in the middle. There are 16 residues in the CDR3. The CDR3 DNA follows: TGTGCCAGCAGCTTAGGCCTAAGGGGGGGCTCTAGTGGCTACACCTTC. This encodes CASSLGLRGGSSGYTF.

This chain connects TRBV21-1 to TRBJ2-7; the D call of TRBD1 is as the table states it, not checked on the DNA. TRBV21-1 is labeled a pseudogene. CDR3 length: 16 residues. The chain's CDR3 is CASSKAKGRGSYEQYF. CDR3 DNA sequence: TGTGCCAGCAGCAAAGCAAAGGGCAGGGGCAGCTACGAGCAGTACTTC.

This clone has just one count. The chain recombines TRBV20-1 with TRBJ2-7; 9 bases line up with TRBD1. CDR1 and CDR2 (germline): DFQATT, SNEGSKA (reference sequence). The CDR3 sequence is 11 residues long. Trimming cost V 6 bases and J 7 bases; bases outside gene matches: 4. The CDR3 is CSARTGVEQYF. The CDR3 region has the DNA TGCAGTGCCCGGACAGGGGTAGAGCAGTACTTC.

The V and J genes are TRBV5-6 and TRBJ2-5, with D possibly being TRBD1 (6 bases). This CDR3 region has 15 residues. V lost 2 bases, J lost 2 bases, and 13 bases lay in between. Germline-derived CDR1 and CDR2 are SGHDT and YYEEEE. CDR3 sequence: CASSFGQTLQETQYF. The CDR3 nucleotides read TGTGCCAGCAGCTTCGGACAGACTTTACAAGAGACCCAGTACTTC.

This chain uses TRBV11-3 with TRBJ2-7; the D gene is possibly TRBD2 (6 bases). The ends were cut back, 5 bases at V and 6 bases at J, with 14 bases in the middle. This CDR3 comprises 13 residues. Germline CDR1 reads SGHNT; CDR2 reads YENEEA. CDR3 amino acids: CASSPRAGLEQYF. For the CDR3, the DNA is TGTGCCAGCAGCCCCCGGGCGGGGCTCGAGCAGTACTTC.

The genes are TRBV30 and TRBJ1-2; D is unclear. The CDR3 has 12 residues. Trimming removed 6 bases from V and 3 bases from J, with 11 bases in between. Germline V gives CDR1 GTSNPN, CDR2 SVGIG (reference sequence). The CDR3 reads CACLGGHYGYTF. Written as DNA, the CDR3 is TGTGCCTGCCTCGGAGGGCACTATGGCTACACCTTC.

This clone appeared a single time. The chain combines TRBV11-3 with TRBJ1-1, with 10 bases identical to TRBD1. The CDR3 length is 15 residues. V trimming: 3 bases; J trimming: 1 base; junction bases outside the gene matches: 2. Germline CDR1 SGHNT, CDR2 YENEEA. The CDR3 protein is CASSFRTGGNTEAFF. The CDR3 region has the DNA TGTGCCAGCAGCTTTCGGACAGGGGGGAACACTGAAGCTTTCTTT.

The chain is built from TRBV19 and TRBJ1-6; D may be TRBD1 (6 bases). V was trimmed by 3 bases and J by 5 bases, leaving 11 bases between them. The CDR3 runs to 15 residues. Germline values: CDR1 LNHDA, CDR2 SQIVND (reference sequence). CDR3 DNA: TGTGCCAGTAGTATTTCCCAGGGGAATAATTCACCCCTCCACTTT. Amino acid sequence: CASSISQGNNSPLHF.

The V gene is TRBV7-9, the J gene TRBJ1-6; D may be TRBD1 (5 bases). Germline-derived CDR1 and CDR2 are SEHNR and FQNEAQ (reference sequence). There are 15 residues in the CDR3. Trimming took 0 bases from V and 6 from J, leaving 9 bases between them. The CDR3 DNA follows: TGTGCCAGCAGCTTAGCGTCAGGGATTAATTCACCCCTCCACTTT. Encoded protein: CASSLASGINSPLHF.

V usage is TRBV5-4 and J usage is TRBJ2-1, with 11 bases that match TRBD2. V lost 4 bases to trimming and J lost 0 bases; unmatched junction nucleotides: 12. From germline, CDR1 is SGHNT and CDR2 YYREEE (reference sequence). The CDR3 sequence is 19 residues long. The CDR3, as DNA: TGTGCCAGCAGCCCGGAAGTTAGCGGGAGGGCAAGCTCCTACAATGAGCAGTTCTTC. The encoded protein is CASSPEVSGRASSYNEQFF.

The CDR3, as DNA: TGTGCCAGCAGCTTCGACGGGAGGAGCACAGATACGCAGTATTTT. Encoded protein: CASSFDGRSTDTQYF. This chain uses TRBV7-6 with TRBJ2-3; 7 bases align to TRBD2. V was clipped by 3 bases and J by 0 bases; unmatched bases: 3. The CDR3 is 15 amino acids. CDR1 and CDR2 from the germline V gene are SGHVS and FNYEAQ.

This clone appeared once. The V gene is TRBV6-5, the J gene TRBJ2-7; 7 bases line up with TRBD2. There are 14 residues in the CDR3. Germline values: CDR1 MNHEY, CDR2 SVGAGI. The ends lost 2 bases at V and 3 bases at J; junction bases unmatched: 4. The CDR3 reads CASSYQAGIYEQYF. The CDR3 region has the DNA TGTGCCAGCAGTTACCAAGCGGGGATCTACGAGCAGTACTTC.

The V call is TRBV5-4, the J call TRBJ2-5; 7 bases match TRBD1. Losses at the gene ends were 1 base for V and 4 bases for J; bases not matched to a gene: 4. CDR3 size: 14 residues. The germline V gene encodes CDR1 SGHNT and CDR2 YYREEE (reference sequence). CDR3 amino acids: CASSLRQGGETQYF. The CDR3 DNA follows: TGTGCCAGCAGCTTGAGACAGGGTGGAGAGACCCAGTACTTC.

The gene calls are TRBV9 and TRBJ2-3; perhaps TRBD2 as D (6 bases). CDR3 length equals 15 residues. Germline assignment: CDR1 SGDLS and CDR2 YYNGEE. The V gene lost 6 bases and the J gene lost 0 bases, with 14 bases spanning the gap. The CDR3 loop is CASTQSGHSTDTQYF. The CDR3 nucleotides read TGTGCCAGCACCCAGAGCGGGCACAGCACAGATACGCAGTATTTT.

The chain carries TRBV9 and TRBJ2-2; D gene uncertain. Germline assignment: CDR1 SGDLS and CDR2 YYNGEE. The CDR3 length is 14 residues. V lost 3 bases and J lost 4, with 10 bases in between. Written as DNA, the CDR3 is TGTGCCAGCAGCGCCTCTTGGAGCACCGGGGAGCTGTTTTTT. It is translated as CASSASWSTGELFF. The whole variable domain, remainder taken from reference TRBV9 and TRBJ2-2, is DSGVTQTPKHLITATGQRVTLRCSPRSGDLSVYWYQQSLDQGLQFLIQYYNGEERAKGNILERFSAQQFPDLHSELNLSSLELGDSALYFCASSASWSTGELFFGEGSRLTVL.